These T cell receptor beta chains were read from a single sample in a study of T cell repertoires in cytomegalovirus infection. In TCRdb, the reads were re-called with MiXCR into one record per CDR3 protein. Of under 300,000 distinct CDR3 sequences in the sample, around 12% are singletons; the top ten hold 1.5% to 2%. Sequencing was performed on PBMCs. These receptors all stem from a human donor in good health (CMV status not recorded). Some clones in this sample may be carry-over from other donors' samples. Both conserved end residues are part of each CDR3. The D gene is left open where the match is weak. Expanded clones are given a class, and other clones once, few, many or no size at all.

clone size	D gene	V gene	J gene	CDR3 protein	CDR3 DNA
few	.	TRBV20-1	TRBJ2-3	CSAPGQGIHTQYF	TGCAGTGCCCCGGGACAAGGGATACATACGCAGTATTTT
few	TRBD2	TRBV7-3	TRBJ2-5	CASSPAPSSGQETQYF	TGTGCCAGCAGCCCCGCCCCCTCTAGCGGCCAAGAGACCCAGTACTTC
many	TRBD1	TRBV5-6	TRBJ1-6	CASSRADRPENSPLHF	TGTGCCAGCAGCCGGGCGGACAGGCCTGAGAATTCACCCCTCCACTTT
many	TRBD1	TRBV28	TRBJ1-4	CASRQGSTNEKLFF	TGTGCCAGCAGACAGGGGAGCACTAATGAAAAACTGTTTTTT
.	TRBD2	TRBV20-1	TRBJ2-4	CSARPAGARNIQYF	TGCAGTGCTAGACCAGCGGGGGCCAGAAACATTCAGTACTTC
many	TRBD2	TRBV7-2	TRBJ2-1	CASSSEVSGGRSYNEQFF	TGTGCCAGCAGCTCGGAAGTGAGCGGGGGTCGCTCCTACAATGAGCAGTTCTTC
few	.	TRBV2	TRBJ2-7	CASSYTGTVYEQYF	TGTGCCAGCAGTTACACCGGGACTGTCTACGAGCAGTACTTC
many	.	TRBV7-2	TRBJ2-6	CASSRRTSGANVLTF	TGTGCCAGCAGCCGACGGACCTCTGGGGCCAACGTCCTGACTTTC
many	.	TRBV7-2	TRBJ1-2	CASSLDVAGKKDYGYTF	TGTGCCAGCAGCTTAGATGTGGCAGGGAAAAAGGACTATGGCTACACCTTC
many	TRBD2	TRBV7-8	TRBJ2-1	CASSLGLAGPHEQFF	TGTGCCAGCAGCCTTGGACTAGCGGGACCCCATGAGCAGTTCTTC
.	TRBD2	TRBV6-2/TRBV6-3	TRBJ2-3	CASSYTSGGPSSTDTQYF	TGTGCCAGCAGCTATACTAGCGGGGGGCCCTCAAGCACAGATACGCAGTATTTT
many	.	TRBV6-2/TRBV6-3	TRBJ2-1	CASSPRTGRSYNEQFF	TGTGCCAGCAGTCCCCGGACGGGGCGCTCCTACAATGAGCAGTTCTTC
many	.	TRBV19	TRBJ2-1	CASNDHFSYNEQFF	TGTGCCAGTAACGATCACTTCTCCTACAATGAGCAGTTCTTC
many	.	TRBV7-2	TRBJ2-1	CASSLNGATLSNEQFF	TGTGCCAGCAGCTTAAACGGGGCCACCTTAAGCAATGAGCAGTTCTTC
many	.	TRBV28	TRBJ1-5	CASSSTLGSLSNQPQHF	TGTGCCAGCAGTTCCACCCTTGGAAGCCTTAGCAATCAGCCCCAGCATTTT
many	.	TRBV7-2	TRBJ1-3	CASSLGPQPGNTIYF	TGTGCCAGCAGCTTAGGCCCCCAGCCTGGAAACACCATATATTTT
many	.	TRBV6-6	TRBJ2-2	CASSPRESGGGELFF	TGTGCCAGCAGTCCTCGGGAGTCTGGGGGCGGGGAGCTGTTTTTT
many	TRBD2	TRBV7-2	TRBJ2-5	CASSSDSGSGGETQYF	TGTGCCAGCAGCTCTGATAGCGGGAGTGGAGGAGAGACCCAGTACTTC
many	.	TRBV11-1	TRBJ1-1	CASSLDRIGNTEAFF	TGTGCCAGCAGCCTTGATAGAATTGGGAACACTGAAGCTTTCTTT
many	.	TRBV28	TRBJ1-2	CASSFGANYTF	TGTGCCAGCAGTTTCGGGGCCAACTACACCTTC
many	TRBD1	TRBV7-2	TRBJ1-5	CASSATGTGRQPQHF	TGTGCCAGCAGCGCAACTGGGACAGGGAGGCAGCCCCAGCATTTT
many	TRBD1	TRBV7-9	TRBJ1-5	CASSLGHRTGGNRGGNQPQHF	TGTGCCAGCAGCTTAGGCCACCGGACAGGGGGAAACCGGGGCGGGAATCAGCCCCAGCATTTT
.	.	TRBV20-1	TRBJ1-2	CSARPRLNYGYTF	TGCAGTGCTCGCCCCCGGCTTAACTATGGCTACACCTTC
many	TRBD1	TRBV7-2	TRBJ2-3	CASSRQGYDTQYF	TGTGCCAGCAGCCGACAGGGTTACGATACGCAGTATTTT